The clone carrying this T cell receptor beta chain has only a few counts. The antigen remains undetermined. This specimen comes from a study of regulatory T cells in long-lasting Graves disease. About the research overall: Antithyroid drug use was under 3 months in newly diagnosed Graves' patients. Findings and caveats of the study: TRBV28, TRBJ1-2 and TRBJ2-5 were segments that persistent disease favored.

CDR3 regions were amplified by Arm-PCR using iRepertoire HTBI primers to build TCR beta libraries. Each CDR3 protein gets one entry after TCRdb re-called the multiplex PCR reads with MiXCR. The data show about 610,000 distinct CDR3 sequences, with 16% seen just once and around 12% held by the top ten. The CDR3 runs to 16 residues. The J segment lost 6 bases and the V segment lost 5 bases, leaving 9 bases of the junction unmatched. CDR1 SGHTA and CDR2 FQGTGA come from the germline V gene. The sample's time point: newly diagnosed GD, antithyroid drugs for less than 3 months. With RNA extracted from PBMCs as input, the TCR library was made. The same data also contributed to another study, on T cells in Graves' hyperthyroidism and ophthalmopathy. That paper adds: The HTBI primer set served for first-round RT-PCR of the TCR CDR3.

The sample here was peripheral blood mononuclear cells (PBMCs), taken at new diagnosis, from a patient treated with antithyroid drugs. The source of this sequence is a man in his late teens or twenties with Graves disease. This rearrangement joins TRBV7-3 to TRBJ2-1; 11 bases fit TRBD1. In DNA, the CDR3 is TGTGCCAGCAGCGCGTCCGGGACAGGGGGAAGCAATGAGCAGTTCTTC. Protein product: CASSASGTGGSNEQFF. Variable domain in full (rest from reference TRBV7-3 and TRBJ2-1): GAGVSQTPSNKVTEKGKYVELRCDPISGHTALYWYRQSLGQGPEFLIYFQGTGAADDSGLPNDRFFAVRPEGSVSTLKIQRTERGDSAVYLCASSASGTGGSNEQFFGPGTRLTVL.